The 8 T cell receptor beta chains below all came from one sample that was sequenced in a study of shared clonotypes between healthy human individuals. Produced via immunoSEQ multiplex PCR; TCRdb's table is partial and in-frame only. Of about 1 million clones listed, under 80% are singletons. The sequenced sample consisted of memory CD4+ T cells sorted from blood. The subset is: CD45RA-negative fraction. The origin of the receptors is a man in his late teens or twenties in good health.

This clone was seen only a few times. This chain joins TRBV30 and TRBJ2-7; D is undetermined. The CDR3 has 11 residues. Germline loops: CDR1 GTSNPN, CDR2 SVGIG (reference sequence). The ends were cut back, 5 bases at V and 2 bases at J, with 7 bases in the middle. In DNA, the CDR3 is TGTGCCTGGGGGAACACCTACGAGCAGTACTTC. Translating it yields CAWGNTYEQYF.

The rearrangement joins TRBV13 to TRBJ2-1, with TRBD2 matching 13 bases. Germline V CDR1 and CDR2: PRHDT, FYEKMQ (reference sequence). This CDR3 is 19 amino acids long. V lost 4 bases, J lost 6 bases, and 15 bases stayed unmatched. DNA for the CDR3: TGTGCCAGCAGCTCCACTCTCTGGACTAGCGGGAGATGGGGCAATGAGCAGTTCTTC. Its protein is CASSSTLWTSGRWGNEQFF.

This clone occurred many times. The chain joins TRBV6-1 to TRBJ1-1; D possibly corresponds to TRBD1 (5 bases). In germline, CDR1 is MNHNS, CDR2 SASEGT. This CDR3 comprises 15 residues. The germline V and J ends were trimmed by 1 base and 3 bases, with 12 bases remaining between them. The CDR3 region is CASSEVAGGHTEAFF. The CDR3 bases are TGTGCCAGCAGTGAAGTGGCGGGGGGACACACTGAAGCTTTCTTT.

This chain uses TRBV6-5 with TRBJ1-6, with 8 bases fitting TRBD1. The germline V gene has CDR1 MNHEY and CDR2 SVGAGI. This CDR3 has 15 residues. Trimming took 4 bases from V and 9 from J; bases not matched to a gene: 8. CDR3 region: CASSSRQGITSPLHF. For the CDR3, the DNA is TGTGCCAGCAGTTCTCGACAGGGGATAACTTCACCCCTCCACTTT.

This chain links TRBV9 with TRBJ1-5; D not certain. Germline CDR1 reads SGDLS; CDR2 reads YYNGEE. This CDR3 has 14 amino acids. V lost 3 bases and J 6 bases, leaving 13 bases between the germline ends. The CDR3 protein is CASSEGNDGQPQHF. CDR3 in DNA: TGTGCCAGCAGCGAAGGGAACGACGGTCAGCCCCAGCATTTT.

This chain uses TRBV29-1 with TRBJ1-1, with D perhaps matching TRBD1 (5 bases). The germline gives CDR1 SQVTM, CDR2 ANQGSEA. This CDR3 has 15 residues. Deletions cut 6 bases from V and 3 bases from J, with 20 bases between. CDR3 nucleotides: TGCAGCGTGCGATCGAACCAGGTAGGGGACACTGAAGCTTTCTTT. Translation: CSVRSNQVGDTEAFF. The complete variable domain, with remaining parts taken from reference TRBV29-1 and TRBJ1-1, reads SAVISQKPSRDICQRGTSLTIQCQVDSQVTMMFWYRQQPGQSLTLIATANQGSEATYESGFVIDKFPISRPNLTFSTLTVSNMSPEDSSIYLCSVRSNQVGDTEAFFGQGTRLTVV.

This clone appeared a single time. This chain uses TRBV2 with TRBJ2-1, with no clear D. The germline V and J ends were trimmed by 3 bases and 9 bases, with 3 bases remaining between them. The CDR3 has 10 residues. The germline V gene encodes CDR1 SNHLY and CDR2 FYNNEI. This CDR3 reads CASSEGEQFF. In nucleotides, the CDR3 is TGTGCCAGCAGTGAGGGTGAGCAGTTCTTC.

The V and J genes are TRBV19 and TRBJ2-1, with a weak D call TRBD1 (6 bases). V was clipped by 1 base and J by 4 bases, with 14 bases between them. The CDR3 covers 16 residues. The germline gives CDR1 LNHDA, CDR2 SQIVND (reference sequence). The CDR3 region is CASSIGAGTYYNEQFF. The DNA for the CDR3 is TGTGCCAGTAGTATAGGAGCCGGGACATATTACAATGAGCAGTTCTTC.